Given below is one T cell receptor (beta chain) in context. The data derive from a study of PD-1 blockade in classical Hodgkin lymphoma. Germline-derived CDR1 and CDR2 are ENHRY and SYGVKD. There are 14 residues in the CDR3. Deletions cut 5 bases from V and 2 bases from J, with 9 bases between. The table came from immunoSEQ multiplex PCR; TCRdb's copy has only in-frame clones and leaves some out. Of tens of thousands of clones listed, about 82% are singletons. There was relapse after autologous stem cell transplantation in every patient, and there was variation in brentuximab vedotin exposure. Under best response, outcomes were complete response, partial response or progressive disease.

V and J are TRBV10-3 and TRBJ2-2; tentatively, D is TRBD2 (5 bases). This receptor was taken from a human donor with classical Hodgkin lymphoma. Sequenced here: peripheral blood mononuclear cells (PBMCs), sampled at baseline. CDR3 amino acids: CAISLLANTGELFF. In DNA form, the CDR3 reads TGTGCCATCAGTCTTCTAGCCAACACCGGGGAGCTGTTTTTT.